Listed here are 19 T cell receptor beta chains from one sample, sequenced in a study of cytomegalovirus exposure and HLA in healthy donors. PCR employed 60 Vbeta and 13 Jbeta primers. Generated by immunoSEQ multiplex PCR, the TCRdb table keeps only in-frame clones and is missing some. In the table there are over 150,000 clones, about four fifths of which are singletons. Sequenced: PBMCs. The receptors derive from a girl aged 5-17 years in good health and CMV-seropositive.

The chain has TRBV18 and TRBJ1-5; maybe TRBD1 (6 bases). Germline V gene sequence: CDR1 KGHSH, CDR2 LQKENI. V lost 6 bases and J lost 3, with 15 bases in between. The CDR3 runs 15 residues. CDR3 region: CASSIVQGNNQPQHF. In nucleotides, the CDR3 is TGTGCCAGCTCCATTGTGCAGGGGAACAATCAGCCCCAGCATTTT. The complete variable domain, with remaining parts taken from reference TRBV18 and TRBJ1-5, reads NAGVMQNPRHLVRRRGQEARLRCSPMKGHSHVYWYRQLPEEGLKFMVYLQKENIIDESGMPKERFSAEFPKEGPSILRIQQVVRGDSAAYFCASSIVQGNNQPQHFGDGTRLSIL.

The chain recombines TRBV4-3 with TRBJ2-3, with a weak D call TRBD1 (7 bases). The CDR3 totals 18 residues. Germline V gene sequence: CDR1 LGHNA, CDR2 YSLEER. The germline V and J ends were trimmed by 0 bases and 3 bases, with 19 bases remaining between them. CDR3 sequence reads: CASSQDRFGGGRTDTQYF. As DNA, the CDR3 is TGCGCCAGCAGCCAAGATAGATTTGGAGGGGGCAGGACAGATACGCAGTATTTT.

The V call is TRBV15, the J call TRBJ2-5; 7 bases line up with TRBD2. With 1 base clipped from V and 5 bases from J, the junction kept 10 bases outside the gene matches. Germline V gives CDR1 LNHNV, CDR2 YYDKDF (reference sequence). The CDR3 contains 16 residues. CDR3 DNA sequence: TGTGCCACCAGCAGAGTGGGCACTAGCGTCCGTGAGACCCAGTACTTC. This gives the protein CATSRVGTSVRETQYF.

The gene calls are TRBV23-1 and TRBJ2-5; 9 positions agree with TRBD1. TRBV23-1 has ORF status, its function being uncertain. This CDR3 comprises 16 residues. V shed 3 bases, J shed 6 bases, and the junction held 11 bases outside the gene matches. The CDR3 reads CASSHPYRGQMKTQYF. The CDR3 bases are TGCGCCAGCAGTCACCCCTACAGGGGGCAGATGAAGACCCAGTACTTC.

The genes are TRBV6-6 and TRBJ2-7, with 10 nucleotides matching TRBD1. Germline CDR1 is MNHNY and CDR2 is SVGAGI (reference sequence). V shed 5 bases and J 1 base; nucleotides not matched to a gene: 5. The CDR3 spans 15 residues. CDR3 sequence reads: CASSPQGQGSYEQYF. In DNA form, the CDR3 reads TGTGCCAGCAGTCCCCAGGGACAGGGGTCCTACGAGCAGTACTTC.

The genes are TRBV27 and TRBJ2-3; TRBD2 matches 9 bases. Germline loops: CDR1 MNHEY, CDR2 SMNVEV (reference sequence). CDR3 size: 18 residues. The V and J ends lost 2 bases and 2 bases, in that order; junction bases with no gene match: 11. CDR3 residues: CASSLGSGTSPYTDTQYF. CDR3 nucleotide sequence: TGTGCCAGCAGTTTAGGCTCCGGGACTAGCCCTTACACAGATACGCAGTATTTT.

This rearrangement joins TRBV14 to TRBJ2-7; maybe TRBD1 (6 bases). Germline lookup yields CDR1 SGHDN and CDR2 FVKESK. Trimming left V 2 bases short and J 2 bases short, with 10 bases between. The CDR3 loop spans 14 amino acids. CDR3 sequence (DNA): TGTGCCAGCAGCCAACACAGGGATACCTACGAGCAGTACTTC. Protein: CASSQHRDTYEQYF.

V and J are TRBV29-1 and TRBJ1-1; no clear D gene. The CDR3 sequence is 12 residues long. Per the germline V gene, CDR1 is SQVTM and CDR2 is ANQGSEA. Trimming took off 7 bases at V and 1 base at J, with 10 bases between the two ends. CDR3 sequence reads: CSAGETNTEAFF. The CDR3 DNA follows: TGCAGCGCTGGGGAGACGAACACTGAAGCTTTCTTT.

This clone was counted between two and nine times. The chain links TRBV11-2 to TRBJ1-2, with 8 nucleotides matching TRBD1. With 4 bases clipped from V and 8 bases from J, the junction kept 6 bases outside the gene matches. CDR3 length: 13 residues. The germline gives CDR1 SGHAT, CDR2 FQNNGV. The CDR3 here is CASSSHRTGGYTF. The CDR3 DNA follows: TGTGCCAGCAGCTCCCATAGGACAGGGGGCTACACCTTC.

This chain joins TRBV7-8 and TRBJ2-1; 11 bases match TRBD2. The CDR3 consists of 16 residues. Germline V gives CDR1 SGHVS, CDR2 FQNEAQ. V shed 1 base, J shed 8 bases, and the junction held 7 bases outside the gene matches. The CDR3 spells CASSLVLTSGMHEQFF. In nucleotides, the CDR3 is TGTGCCAGCAGCTTAGTGTTGACTAGCGGGATGCATGAGCAGTTCTTC.

This clone was found once. The chain carries TRBV5-4 and TRBJ2-3; TRBD2 might be the D (5 bases). V lost 4 bases and J 2 bases, leaving 11 bases between the germline ends. Germline V gives CDR1 SGHNT, CDR2 YYREEE (reference sequence). This CDR3 has 14 amino acids. CDR3 amino acids: CASSREGFTDTQYF. CDR3 nucleotides: TGTGCCAGCAGCCGTGAGGGATTCACAGATACGCAGTATTTT.

This clone occurred a few times. The genes are TRBV19 and TRBJ1-2; weak D call: TRBD1 (6 bases). V shed 6 bases and J shed 2 bases, with 10 bases lying between them. Germline V gives CDR1 LNHDA, CDR2 SQIVND (reference sequence). The CDR3 loop spans 13 amino acids. The CDR3 loop is CASRSTGNYGYTF. For the CDR3, the DNA is TGTGCCAGTAGGTCGACAGGAAACTATGGCTACACCTTC.

This clone was observed once. V and J are TRBV5-4 and TRBJ1-2, with D perhaps matching TRBD1 (6 bases). The CDR3 is 15 amino acids. CDR1 and CDR2 (germline): SGHNT, YYREEE (reference sequence). The ends were cut back, 0 bases at V and 3 bases at J, with 12 bases in the middle. The DNA for the CDR3 is TGTGCCAGCAGCTTGGTTGCAGGGGATTACTATGGCTACACCTTC. This translates into CASSLVAGDYYGYTF.

Remarks on this clone: At the DNA level, this CDR3 is encoded by other sequences in the same sample as well. V and J are TRBV29-1 and TRBJ1-5; 7 bases are a match to TRBD1. V shed 4 bases, J shed 6 bases, and the junction held 6 bases outside the gene matches. This CDR3 comprises 13 residues. Per the germline V gene, CDR1 is SQVTM and CDR2 is ANQGSEA. CDR3: CSVGQGGGQPQHF. CDR3 bases: TGCAGCGTTGGACAGGGAGGAGGTCAGCCCCAGCATTTT.

CDR3 amino acids: CASRGSGSFYEQYF. In DNA, the CDR3 is TGTGCCAGCAGGGGTAGCGGCTCCTTCTACGAGCAGTACTTC. The gene calls are TRBV27 and TRBJ2-7; TRBD2 might be the D (6 bases). The CDR3 length is 14 residues. The V gene lost 6 bases and the J gene lost 3 bases, with 15 bases spanning the gap. Germline V gives CDR1 MNHEY, CDR2 SMNVEV (reference sequence).

The rearrangement joins TRBV19 to TRBJ1-5; a weak D match, TRBD1 (5 bases). The CDR3 sequence is 16 residues long. The V gene's germline CDR1 is LNHDA and CDR2 SQIVND (reference sequence). V was pared by 3 bases and J by 0 bases, with 12 bases between. Here the CDR3 reads CASSIIGGDSNQPQHF. Here the CDR3 DNA reads TGTGCCAGTAGTATCATCGGGGGAGATAGCAATCAGCCCCAGCATTTT.

The sample holds a few counts of this clone. The V and J genes are TRBV20-1 and TRBJ2-3; D unresolved. This CDR3 contains 11 residues. Germline CDR1 DFQATT, CDR2 SNEGSKA (reference sequence). Trimming removed 6 bases at V and 0 bases at J, with 4 bases between. CDR3 sequence: CSAPSTDTQYF. The DNA for the CDR3 is TGCAGTGCCCCTAGCACAGATACGCAGTATTTT.

The V gene is TRBV4-3, the J gene TRBJ2-1; D unclear. The germline V gene has CDR1 LGHNA and CDR2 YSLEER. CDR3 length equals 17 residues. Trimming pared 0 bases from V and 0 bases from J, leaving 12 bases between. The chain's CDR3 is CASSQDRSRDSYNEQFF. The CDR3 DNA sequence: TGCGCCAGCAGCCAAGATAGGTCTAGAGACTCCTACAATGAGCAGTTCTTC.

This clone has just a few counts. V usage is TRBV2 and J usage is TRBJ2-7; D unclear. Trimming pared 2 bases from V and 5 bases from J, leaving 7 bases between. Germline assignment: CDR1 SNHLY and CDR2 FYNNEI. This CDR3 is 12 amino acids long. The CDR3 DNA follows: TGTGCCAGCAGTGAAACTTCTAACGAGCAGTACTTC. Its protein is CASSETSNEQYF.